Listed below are T cell receptor beta chains from one sample, sequenced in a study of CD8 T cells in ankylosing spondylitis. TCRdb reanalysed the 5' RACE reads using MiXCR and keeps one entry per CDR3 protein. The table has 30,000 to 40,000 distinct CDR3 sequences, around 10% seen once. The sequenced sample consisted of blood, either unsorted or a sorted T cell fraction (not recorded which). The origin of the receptors is a male donor with ankylosing spondylitis or in good health (not recorded which). Each CDR3 is given with its conserved first and last residue. The D gene is left open where the match is weak. Some rows have no size entry. The others give once, few or many, or a class for an expanded clone.

d_call,clone_size,v_call,j_call,cdr3_nt,cdr3_aa
TRBD2,many,TRBV24-1,TRBJ2-2,TGTGCCACCAGTGATTTCAGCGGGGGGAACACCGGGGAGCTGTTTTTT,CATSDFSGGNTGELFF
NA,many,TRBV6-1,TRBJ2-1,TGTGCCAGCAGTGAGGTTGGGCAGGGGTTCTACAATGAGCAGTTCTTC,CASSEVGQGFYNEQFF
NA,many,TRBV10-3,TRBJ1-5,TGTGCCACCCGAACGACCGGCGATTCTCAGCCCCAGCATTTT,CATRTTGDSQPQHF
TRBD2,many,TRBV5-5,TRBJ2-2,TGTGCCAGCAGCCTCGGACTAGCGGGAGGGTCGAACACCGGGGAGCTGTTTTTT,CASSLGLAGGSNTGELFF
NA,many,TRBV15,TRBJ1-4,TGTGCCACCAGCAGAGAGACAGGCCTACTGAGTGAAAAACTGTTTTTT,CATSRETGLLSEKLFF
TRBD2,many,TRBV20-1,TRBJ2-7,TGCAGTGCTGAGGTCGCGCGGGAGGCCTCCTACGAGCAGTACTTC,CSAEVAREASYEQYF
NA,NA,TRBV24-1,TRBJ2-7,TGTGCCACCAGTGAGGGCCACAGGGACGAGCAGTACTTC,CATSEGHRDEQYF
TRBD1,many,TRBV28,TRBJ2-1,TGTGCCAGCATAACCGCAGGGGGCGTTGAGCAGTTCTTC,CASITAGGVEQFF
TRBD2,few,TRBV7-2,TRBJ2-5,TGTGCCAGCAGCTTATGGGCTAGCGGGGGGCAAGAGACCCAGTACTTC,CASSLWASGGQETQYF
NA,NA,TRBV5-1,TRBJ2-1,TGCGCCAGCAGCTTGGGATGGGGGGCGATTGAGCAGTTCTTC,CASSLGWGAIEQFF
NA,few,TRBV7-9,TRBJ2-1,TGTGCCAGCAGCTTTCACCCACTCGGTGAGCAGTTCTTC,CASSFHPLGEQFF
TRBD1,many,TRBV5-6,TRBJ1-4,TGTGCCAGCAGCGTGCGGACAGGGACTAATGAAAAACTGTTTTTT,CASSVRTGTNEKLFF
TRBD2,many,TRBV20-1,TRBJ2-1,TGCAGTGCTAGGGGACTGCCGGGGGGGGGACACAATGAGCAGTTCTTC,CSARGLPGGGHNEQFF
NA,many,TRBV28,TRBJ2-7,TGTGCCACATGGGTTCCCATCTCCTACGAGCAGTACTTC,CATWVPISYEQYF
TRBD1,many,TRBV20-1,TRBJ1-2,TGCAGTGCTAGAGTAGCAGGGGGCGATGGCTACACCTTC,CSARVAGGDGYTF
NA,many,TRBV12-3/TRBV12-4,TRBJ2-3,TGTGCCAGCAGTGAAGAGGCGGAGTCAGCAGATACGCAGTATTTT,CASSEEAESADTQYF
NA,few,TRBV7-6,TRBJ2-1,TGTGCCAGCAGCTTAGCGACGGGTGAGCAGTTCTTC,CASSLATGEQFF
NA,NA,TRBV7-9,TRBJ1-4,TGTGCCAGCATCTTAGAGGGTGGTGAACTGTTTTTT,CASILEGGELFF
TRBD2,once,TRBV7-9,TRBJ2-5,TGTGCCAGCAGCTTAGCCCTAGCGGGACAAGAGACCCAGTACTTC,CASSLALAGQETQYF
NA,many,TRBV29-1,TRBJ1-4,TGCAGCGTTGTAACACAGACAACTAATGAAAAACTGTTTTTT,CSVVTQTTNEKLFF
NA,many,TRBV15,TRBJ2-5,TGTGCCACCAGCAGCCGGGGCGGTCAAGAGACCCAGTACTTC,CATSSRGGQETQYF
TRBD2,many,TRBV20-1,TRBJ2-3,TGCAGTGCTAGGACTAGCGGGAGACCCGATACGCAGTATTTT,CSARTSGRPDTQYF
TRBD2,few,TRBV11-1,TRBJ2-1,TGTGCCAGCAGCCCCCGGACTAGCGGGGGGGGGTACAATGAGCAGTTCTTC,CASSPRTSGGGYNEQFF
NA,many,TRBV12-3/TRBV12-4,TRBJ2-3,TGTGCCAGCAGTACCTCGGCTGCTACGCAGTATTTT,CASSTSAATQYF
NA,many,TRBV2,TRBJ2-1,TGTGCCAGCAGCGAGCAGGCCATCAATGAGCAGTTCTTC,CASSEQAINEQFF
NA,many,TRBV20-1,TRBJ2-3,TGCAGTGCTAGAGCCGACGGGAGCCCCCACACAGATACGCAGTATTTT,CSARADGSPHTDTQYF
NA,few,TRBV20-1,TRBJ2-1,TGCAGTGCTAGTCAGTACGGGAGTAATTACAATGAGCAGTTCTTC,CSASQYGSNYNEQFF
TRBD2,once,TRBV6-2/TRBV6-3,TRBJ2-7,TGTGCCAGCAGATTTCGGGGCCTAGCGGGAGGGACAAACTACGAGCAGTACTTC,CASRFRGLAGGTNYEQYF